This T cell receptor beta chain was identified in a study of cytomegalovirus exposure and HLA in healthy donors. The CDR3 runs 16 residues. Germline CDR1 is SGHRS and CDR2 is YFSETQ. V dropped 0 bases and J dropped 2; count of bases not matched to a gene: 3. PCR was performed using 60 Vbeta and 13 Jbeta primers. Measured with immunoSEQ multiplex PCR; TCRdb has only the in-frame clones, and not every one. The table lists 150,000 or so clones, 75% to 90% of them singletons. The study's findings and limits: Per published accounts, TCR beta sequences correctly predicted the HLA-A and HLA-B alleles of most subjects. With further analysis later on, most CMV-associated TCR beta chains appeared HLA-restricted. Links to common viral pathogens appeared, in a later analysis, for several of the most significant clusters. Prior analysis indicated that the majority of TCR beta V segments exhibited productivity approximately 87% or approximately 30% of the time.

With respect to this clone: Its cognate antigen is unknown.

Sequencing was performed on PBMCs. The V gene is TRBV5-1, the J gene TRBJ2-5, with 11 bases fitting TRBD2. The sequence was collected from a woman between 18 and 30 years old in good health and CMV-seronegative. CDR3 amino acids: CASSLEASGGQETQYF. DNA for the CDR3: TGCGCCAGCAGCTTGGAGGCTAGCGGGGGGCAAGAGACCCAGTACTTC.